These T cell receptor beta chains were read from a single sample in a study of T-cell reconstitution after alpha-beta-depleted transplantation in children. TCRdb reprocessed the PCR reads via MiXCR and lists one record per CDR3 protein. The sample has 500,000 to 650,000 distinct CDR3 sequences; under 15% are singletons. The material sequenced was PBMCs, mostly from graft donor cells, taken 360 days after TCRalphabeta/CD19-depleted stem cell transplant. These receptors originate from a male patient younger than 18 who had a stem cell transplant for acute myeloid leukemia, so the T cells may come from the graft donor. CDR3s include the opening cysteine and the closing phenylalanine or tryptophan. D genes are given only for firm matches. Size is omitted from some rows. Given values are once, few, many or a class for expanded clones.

CDR3aa: CASSAEAGGYNEQFF; CDR3nt: TGTGCCAGCAGCGCGGAAGCGGGAGGATACAATGAGCAGTTCTTC; abundance: few; j_gene: TRBJ2-1; v_gene: TRBV9; d_gene: TRBD2
CDR3aa: CASTKTGQTYNEQFF; CDR3nt: TGTGCCAGCACCAAGACAGGCCAGACCTACAATGAGCAGTTCTTC; abundance: few; j_gene: TRBJ2-1; v_gene: TRBV6-2/TRBV6-3; d_gene: -
CDR3aa: CASSNSRGWSGRYNEQFF; CDR3nt: TGCGCCAGCAGCAATTCCAGGGGGTGGAGCGGGCGCTACAATGAGCAGTTCTTC; abundance: -; j_gene: TRBJ2-1; v_gene: TRBV10-2; d_gene: -
CDR3aa: CSVERTSGSQETQYF; CDR3nt: TGCAGCGTTGAAAGGACTAGCGGTTCACAAGAGACCCAGTACTTC; abundance: -; j_gene: TRBJ2-5; v_gene: TRBV29-1; d_gene: TRBD2
CDR3aa: CASSSGGPYEQYF; CDR3nt: TGTGCCAGCAGTTCCGGAGGACCCTACGAGCAGTACTTC; abundance: many; j_gene: TRBJ2-7; v_gene: TRBV28; d_gene: -
CDR3aa: CSVATYLAGVGYEQYF; CDR3nt: TGCAGCGTTGCTACTTATCTAGCGGGAGTAGGGTACGAGCAGTACTTC; abundance: once; j_gene: TRBJ2-7; v_gene: TRBV29-1; d_gene: TRBD2
CDR3aa: CASSPVFGTAIYEQYF; CDR3nt: TGTGCCAGCAGTCCCGTCTTCGGGACCGCAATTTACGAGCAGTACTTC; abundance: few; j_gene: TRBJ2-7; v_gene: TRBV28; d_gene: -
CDR3aa: CASSLYLRDRKIRGNQPQHF; CDR3nt: TGTGCCAGCAGTTTATACCTCCGGGACAGGAAGATAAGAGGCAATCAGCCCCAGCATTTT; abundance: -; j_gene: TRBJ1-5; v_gene: TRBV28; d_gene: TRBD1
CDR3aa: CASSYLRGRNYEQYF; CDR3nt: TGTGCCAGCAGTTACTTACGCGGGAGGAACTACGAGCAGTACTTC; abundance: few; j_gene: TRBJ2-7; v_gene: TRBV6-2/TRBV6-3; d_gene: TRBD2
CDR3aa: CASSSDVRKYF; CDR3nt: TGTGCCAGCAGTTCGGACGTTCGAAAGTACTTC; abundance: -; j_gene: TRBJ2-7; v_gene: TRBV12-3/TRBV12-4; d_gene: -
CDR3aa: CSARETGDYEQYF; CDR3nt: TGCAGTGCTAGGGAGACAGGAGACTACGAGCAGTACTTC; abundance: few; j_gene: TRBJ2-7; v_gene: TRBV20-1; d_gene: -
CDR3aa: CSAYSGNSYEQYF; CDR3nt: TGCAGTGCTTATAGCGGGAACTCCTACGAGCAGTACTTC; abundance: many; j_gene: TRBJ2-7; v_gene: TRBV20-1; d_gene: TRBD2
CDR3aa: CAGSYRLASGELFF; CDR3nt: TGTGCCGGGTCCTACCGACTAGCGTCCGGGGAGCTGTTTTTT; abundance: few; j_gene: TRBJ2-2; v_gene: TRBV30; d_gene: TRBD2
CDR3aa: CAISESGISNQPQHF; CDR3nt: TGTGCCATCAGTGAGTCTGGGATAAGCAATCAGCCCCAGCATTTT; abundance: -; j_gene: TRBJ1-5; v_gene: TRBV10-3; d_gene: -
CDR3aa: CSVVRDFYNEQFF; CDR3nt: TGCAGCGTTGTCAGGGATTTTTACAATGAGCAGTTCTTC; abundance: -; j_gene: TRBJ2-1; v_gene: TRBV29-1; d_gene: -
CDR3aa: CASSHGLAADTQYF; CDR3nt: TGTGCCAGCAGTCATGGACTAGCGGCAGATACGCAGTATTTT; abundance: -; j_gene: TRBJ2-3; v_gene: TRBV12-3/TRBV12-4; d_gene: TRBD2
CDR3aa: CASSFGTGYGYTF; CDR3nt: TGTGCCAGCAGTTTTGGGACGGGCTATGGCTACACCTTC; abundance: few; j_gene: TRBJ1-2; v_gene: TRBV28; d_gene: -
CDR3aa: CSARQTGYQETQYF; CDR3nt: TGCAGTGCTAGGCAAACGGGCTACCAAGAGACCCAGTACTTC; abundance: few; j_gene: TRBJ2-5; v_gene: TRBV20-1; d_gene: -
CDR3aa: CASSQVNIQYF; CDR3nt: TGCGCCAGCAGCCAAGTCAACATTCAGTACTTC; abundance: -; j_gene: TRBJ2-4; v_gene: TRBV4-1; d_gene: -
CDR3aa: CASSLWIGTQPQHF; CDR3nt: TGTGCCAGCAGTTTATGGATTGGGACACAGCCCCAGCATTTT; abundance: few; j_gene: TRBJ1-5; v_gene: TRBV28; d_gene: -
CDR3aa: CASSAWRATKNIQYF; CDR3nt: TGTGCCAGCAGTGCCTGGAGGGCTACCAAAAACATTCAGTACTTC; abundance: -; j_gene: TRBJ2-4; v_gene: TRBV6-1; d_gene: -
CDR3aa: CASSLPGTVQYF; CDR3nt: TGTGCCAGCAGCTTACCGGGGACGGTGCAGTATTTT; abundance: -; j_gene: TRBJ2-3; v_gene: TRBV7-3; d_gene: -
CDR3aa: CASSRGAYNEQFF; CDR3nt: TGTGCCAGCAGCAGGGGGGCCTACAATGAGCAGTTCTTC; abundance: few; j_gene: TRBJ2-1; v_gene: TRBV6-2/TRBV6-3; d_gene: -
CDR3aa: CSVPSGRREQFF; CDR3nt: TGCAGTGTGCCTAGCGGGAGACGCGAGCAGTTCTTC; abundance: few; j_gene: TRBJ2-1; v_gene: TRBV20-1; d_gene: TRBD2